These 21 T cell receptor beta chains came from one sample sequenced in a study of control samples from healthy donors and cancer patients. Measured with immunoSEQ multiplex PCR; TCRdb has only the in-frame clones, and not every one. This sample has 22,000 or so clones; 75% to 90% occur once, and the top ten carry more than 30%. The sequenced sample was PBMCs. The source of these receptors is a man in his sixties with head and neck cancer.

DNA of the CDR3: TGTGCCAGCAGTCCACAGACTAGCGGGAAAGAGACCCAGTACTTC. Protein: CASSPQTSGKETQYF. The gene calls are TRBV27 and TRBJ2-5, with 11 bases matching TRBD2. The V segment lost 5 bases and the J segment 3 bases; nucleotides outside the gene matches: 5. Germline lookup yields CDR1 MNHEY and CDR2 SMNVEV (reference sequence). The CDR3 sequence is 15 residues long.

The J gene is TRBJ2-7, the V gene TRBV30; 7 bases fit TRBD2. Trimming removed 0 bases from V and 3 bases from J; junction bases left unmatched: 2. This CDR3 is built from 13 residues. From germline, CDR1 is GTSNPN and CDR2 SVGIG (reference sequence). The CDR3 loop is CAWSVSGGYEQYF. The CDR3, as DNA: TGTGCCTGGAGTGTATCGGGAGGCTACGAGCAGTACTTC.

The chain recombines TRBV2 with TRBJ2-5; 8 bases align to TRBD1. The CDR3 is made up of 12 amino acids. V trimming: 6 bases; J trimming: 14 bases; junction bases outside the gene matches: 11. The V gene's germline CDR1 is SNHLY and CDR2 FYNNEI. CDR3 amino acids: CASRETGGPPYF. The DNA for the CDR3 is TGTGCCAGCAGGGAAACAGGGGGGCCCCCCTACTTC.

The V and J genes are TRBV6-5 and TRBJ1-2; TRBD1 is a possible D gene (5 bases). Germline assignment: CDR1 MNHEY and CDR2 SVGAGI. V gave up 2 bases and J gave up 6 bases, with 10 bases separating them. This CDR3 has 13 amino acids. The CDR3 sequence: CASSYGGLDGYTF. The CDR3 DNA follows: TGTGCCAGCAGTTACGGGGGTCTTGATGGCTACACCTTC.

For the CDR3, the DNA is TGTGCCAGCAATCCGGGACTACAAGAGACCCAGTACTTC. This encodes CASNPGLQETQYF. The chain employs TRBV12-3 or TRBV12-4 and TRBJ2-5, with 7 bases fitting TRBD2. The CDR3 has 13 residues. J gave up 2 bases and V 7 bases, and 4 bases lay outside the gene matches.

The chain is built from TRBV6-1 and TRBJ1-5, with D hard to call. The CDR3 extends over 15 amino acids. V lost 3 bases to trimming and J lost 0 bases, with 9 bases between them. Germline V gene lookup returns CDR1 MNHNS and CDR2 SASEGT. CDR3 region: CASSERQISNQPQHF. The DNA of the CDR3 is TGTGCCAGCAGTGAGCGGCAGATTAGCAATCAGCCCCAGCATTTT.

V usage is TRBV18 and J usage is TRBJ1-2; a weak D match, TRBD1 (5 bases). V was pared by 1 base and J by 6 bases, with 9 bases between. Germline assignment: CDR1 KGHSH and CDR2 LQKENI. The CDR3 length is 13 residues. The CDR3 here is CASSPQGRNGYTF. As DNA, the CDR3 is TGTGCCAGCTCACCACAGGGGCGGAATGGCTACACCTTC.

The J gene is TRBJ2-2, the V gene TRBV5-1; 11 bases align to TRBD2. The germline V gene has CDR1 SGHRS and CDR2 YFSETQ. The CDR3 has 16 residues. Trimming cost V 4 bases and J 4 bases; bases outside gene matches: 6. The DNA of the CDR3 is TGCGCCAGCAGCCCGGGACTAGCGGAGAGCACCGGGGAGCTGTTTTTT. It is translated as CASSPGLAESTGELFF.

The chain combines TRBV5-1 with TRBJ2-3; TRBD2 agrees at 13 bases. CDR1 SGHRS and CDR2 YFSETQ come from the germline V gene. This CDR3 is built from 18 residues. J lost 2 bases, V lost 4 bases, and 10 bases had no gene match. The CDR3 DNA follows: TGCGCCAGCAGCCCCGGGACTAGCGGGACGTATAACACAGATACGCAGTATTTT. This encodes CASSPGTSGTYNTDTQYF.

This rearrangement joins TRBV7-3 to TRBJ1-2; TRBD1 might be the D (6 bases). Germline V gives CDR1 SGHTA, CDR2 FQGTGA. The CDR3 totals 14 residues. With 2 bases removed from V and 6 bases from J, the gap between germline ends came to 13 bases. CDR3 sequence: CASSLRGAGDGYTF. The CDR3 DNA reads TGTGCCAGCAGCTTACGGGGGGCTGGAGATGGCTACACCTTC. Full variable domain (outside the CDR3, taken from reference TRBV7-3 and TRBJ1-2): GAGVSQTPSNKVTEKGKYVELRCDPISGHTALYWYRQSLGQGPEFLIYFQGTGAADDSGLPNDRFFAVRPEGSVSTLKIQRTERGDSAVYLCASSLRGAGDGYTFGSGTRLTVV.

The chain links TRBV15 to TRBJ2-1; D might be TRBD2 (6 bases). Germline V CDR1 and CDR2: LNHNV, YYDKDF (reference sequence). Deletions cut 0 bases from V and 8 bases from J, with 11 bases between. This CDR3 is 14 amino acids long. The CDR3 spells CATSRDGGAYEQFF. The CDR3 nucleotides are TGTGCCACCAGCAGAGATGGAGGGGCTTATGAGCAGTTCTTC.

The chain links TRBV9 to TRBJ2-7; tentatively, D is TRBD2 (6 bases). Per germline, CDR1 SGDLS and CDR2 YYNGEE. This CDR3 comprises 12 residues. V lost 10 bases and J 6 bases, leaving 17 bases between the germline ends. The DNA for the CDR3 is TGTGCCTCCTCCGGGGACTCGAGCGAGCAGTACTTC. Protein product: CASSGDSSEQYF.

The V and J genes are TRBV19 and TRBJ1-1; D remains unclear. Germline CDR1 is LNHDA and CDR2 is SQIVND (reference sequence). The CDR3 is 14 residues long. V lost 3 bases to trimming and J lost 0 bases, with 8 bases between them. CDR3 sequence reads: CASSIEAMNTEAFF. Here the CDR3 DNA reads TGTGCCAGTAGTATTGAGGCGATGAACACTGAAGCTTTCTTT.

The CDR3 DNA sequence: TGTGCCAGCAGCCCGAACGCCTTTGGCTACAATGAGCAGTTCTTC. Translating it yields CASSPNAFGYNEQFF. The J gene is TRBJ2-1, the V gene TRBV3-1 (or the pseudogene TRBV3-2); no firm D call. The CDR3 has 15 residues. V lost 4 bases, J lost 3 bases, and 13 bases lay in between. Germline V gives CDR1 LGHDT, CDR2 YNNKEL (reference sequence).

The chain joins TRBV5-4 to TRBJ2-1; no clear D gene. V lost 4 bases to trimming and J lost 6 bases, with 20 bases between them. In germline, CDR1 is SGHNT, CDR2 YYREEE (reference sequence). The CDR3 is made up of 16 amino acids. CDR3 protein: CASSPDSRHVGNEQFF. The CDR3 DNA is TGTGCCAGCAGCCCCGATTCTAGGCATGTGGGCAATGAGCAGTTCTTC.

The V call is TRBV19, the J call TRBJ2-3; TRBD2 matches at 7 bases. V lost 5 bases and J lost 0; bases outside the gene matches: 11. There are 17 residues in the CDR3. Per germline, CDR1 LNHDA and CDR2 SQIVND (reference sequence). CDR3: CASSPPGGSMSTDTQYF. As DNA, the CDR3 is TGTGCCAGTAGTCCTCCGGGCGGGAGTATGAGCACAGATACGCAGTATTTT. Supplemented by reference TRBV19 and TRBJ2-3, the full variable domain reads DGGITQSPKYLFRKEGQNVTLSCEQNLNHDAMYWYRQDPGQGLRLIYYSQIVNDFQKGDIAEGYSVSREKKESFPLTVTSAQKNPTAFYLCASSPPGGSMSTDTQYFGPGTRLTVL.

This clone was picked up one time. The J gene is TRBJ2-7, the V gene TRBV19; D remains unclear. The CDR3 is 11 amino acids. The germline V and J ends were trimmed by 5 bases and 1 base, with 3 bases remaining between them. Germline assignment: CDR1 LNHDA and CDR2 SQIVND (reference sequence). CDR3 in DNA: TGTGCCAGTAGTGAATCCTACGAGCAGTACTTC. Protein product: CASSESYEQYF.

The CDR3 loop reads CASSGVAYEQFF. The CDR3 DNA is TGTGCCAGCAGTGGAGTAGCGTATGAGCAGTTCTTC. The rearrangement links TRBV2 to TRBJ2-1; tentatively, D is TRBD2 (5 bases). This CDR3 comprises 12 residues. In germline, CDR1 is SNHLY, CDR2 FYNNEI. The V gene lost 4 bases and the J gene lost 8 bases, with 9 bases spanning the gap.

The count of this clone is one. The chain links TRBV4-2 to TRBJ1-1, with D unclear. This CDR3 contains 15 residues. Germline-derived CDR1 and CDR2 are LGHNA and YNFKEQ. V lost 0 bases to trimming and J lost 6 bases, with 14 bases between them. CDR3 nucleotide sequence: TGTGCCAGCAGCCAAGAAGCCGGGGTTCCCGCTGAAGCTTTCTTT. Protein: CASSQEAGVPAEAFF.

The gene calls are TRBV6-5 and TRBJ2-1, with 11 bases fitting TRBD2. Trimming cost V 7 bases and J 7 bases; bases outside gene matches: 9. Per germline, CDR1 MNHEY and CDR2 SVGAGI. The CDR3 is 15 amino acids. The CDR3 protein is CASTGGASGRNEQFF. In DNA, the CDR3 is TGTGCCAGCACGGGGGGGGCTAGCGGGAGGAATGAGCAGTTCTTC.

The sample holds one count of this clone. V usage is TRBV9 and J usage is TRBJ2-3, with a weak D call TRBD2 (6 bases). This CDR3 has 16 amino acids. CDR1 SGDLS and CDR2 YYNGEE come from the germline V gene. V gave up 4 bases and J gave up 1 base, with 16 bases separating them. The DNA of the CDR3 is TGTGCCAGCAGCACCGGATCTAGCGACGGCACAGATACGCAGTATTTT. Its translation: CASSTGSSDGTDTQYF.